This T cell receptor beta chain was captured in a study of cytomegalovirus exposure and HLA in healthy donors. Findings and caveats of the study: Presence/absence analyses took donor sequencing depth as roughly uniform. Being productive about 87% or about 30% of the time was typical of most TCR beta V segments in an earlier analysis.

As concerns this clone: What it recognizes is unknown.

Each donor was nominally healthy when sampled (though unrecorded immune exposures were likely). The PCR made use of 60 Vbeta and 13 Jbeta primers. Repertoires were generated with immunoSEQ multiplex PCR, while TCRdb's copy carries only in-frame clones and drops some. This sample's table has around 130,000 clones. The receptor was isolated from a middle-aged woman in good health and CMV-seronegative. Input material: PBMCs.

The CDR3: CASSVDRGLQPQHF. The CDR3 nucleotides are TGTGCCAGCTCAGTAGACAGGGGGCTTCAGCCCCAGCATTTT. The chain employs TRBV18 and TRBJ1-5, with 10 bases lining up with TRBD1. V was clipped by 5 bases and J by 6 bases; unmatched bases: 4. The CDR3 extends over 14 amino acids. From germline, CDR1 is KGHSH and CDR2 LQKENI.